The 10 T cell receptor beta chains listed next were all sequenced from one sample in a study of human T cells and chemical hapten exposure. Time point described: pre-sensitization, week 0. Treatment reported: therapeutic diphenylcyclopropenone sensitization with weekly scalp DPC. From the RACE reads, TCRdb called clonotypes with MiXCR, one entry per CDR3 protein. Of roughly 380,000 distinct CDR3 sequences in the sample, 4.5% to 6% were seen once. The sample consisted of whole blood, taken in connection with sensitization to the hapten diphenylcyclopropenone (DPC). Receptor source: a woman between 45 and 60 years old with alopecia areata. Some clones in this sample may be carry-over from other donors' samples.

This clonotype was seen many times. The chain employs TRBV27 and TRBJ1-1; TRBD1 might be the D (5 bases). The V gene lost 2 bases and the J gene lost 3 bases, with 10 bases spanning the gap. The CDR3 loop spans 14 amino acids. Looked up from germline, CDR1 is MNHEY and CDR2 is SMNVEV (reference sequence). The CDR3 protein is CASSLRGSDTEAFF. CDR3 DNA sequence: TGTGCCAGCAGTTTAAGGGGATCTGACACTGAAGCTTTCTTT.

This clonotype occurred a few times. The chain couples TRBV28 to TRBJ2-7, with TRBD2 matching 8 bases. CDR3 length: 14 amino acids. V was clipped by 7 bases and J by 6 bases; unmatched bases: 11. Germline assignment: CDR1 MDHEN and CDR2 SYDVKM. In DNA, the CDR3 is TGTGCCAGCATCCCTTCGGGACTAGTGGGCGAGCAGTACTTC. Its translation: CASIPSGLVGEQYF.

This clonotype was recorded a few times. The J gene is TRBJ2-7, the V gene TRBV20-1; D is unresolved. CDR1 is DFQATT and CDR2 is SNEGSKA in the germline V gene (reference sequence). CDR3 length equals 16 residues. Trimming left V 0 bases short and J 2 bases short, with 17 bases between. CDR3 residues: CSARDSSFRAPYEQYF. In DNA, the CDR3 is TGCAGTGCTAGAGATTCCAGTTTTAGGGCCCCCTACGAGCAGTACTTC.

This clonotype was observed many times. This rearrangement joins TRBV24-1 to TRBJ2-3; unclear D gene. Trimming cost V 4 bases and J 6 bases, with 10 bases left between them. The CDR3 runs 13 residues. Germline V CDR1 and CDR2: KGHDR, SFDVKD. The DNA for the CDR3 is TGTGCCACCAGTGAAAGCCCCGAGGATACGCAGTATTTT. This codes for CATSESPEDTQYF.

Only a few counts were recorded for this clonotype. This chain joins TRBV2 and TRBJ2-1, with D uncertain. Between the trimmed V and J ends, which lost 10 bases and 5 bases, there was a span of 21 bases. This CDR3 comprises 15 residues. Germline V gene lookup returns CDR1 SNHLY and CDR2 FYNNEI. The CDR3 spells CANPLVPGPNNEQFF. The CDR3 DNA reads TGTGCCAACCCTCTAGTGCCCGGACCCAACAATGAGCAGTTCTTC.

This clonotype was recorded many times. The CDR3, as DNA: TGCAGCGTGGGGGGACTAGCGGGTGAGCAGTTCTTC. Translating gives CSVGGLAGEQFF. This chain links TRBV29-1 with TRBJ2-1; TRBD2 matches at 12 bases. V shed 6 bases, J shed 9 bases, and the junction held 3 bases outside the gene matches. CDR3 size: 12 residues. Per the germline V gene, CDR1 is SQVTM and CDR2 is ANQGSEA.

In DNA form, the CDR3 reads TGTGCCAGCAGTTTAGCCTTCAATTCACCCCTCCACTTT. Protein product: CASSLAFNSPLHF. The chain uses TRBV27 and TRBJ1-6; no firm D call. CDR3 length: 13 amino acids. Looked up from germline, CDR1 is MNHEY and CDR2 is SMNVEV (reference sequence). Trimming removed 2 bases at V and 7 bases at J, with 6 bases between.

The chain combines TRBV3-1 with TRBJ2-1; D unresolved. Germline values: CDR1 LGHDT, CDR2 YNNKEL (reference sequence). V gave up 3 bases and J gave up 4 bases, with 13 bases separating them. The CDR3 loop spans 15 amino acids. CDR3 bases: TGTGCCAGCAGCCATAAAGGCGCGCTTTACAATGAGCAGTTCTTC. Translated: CASSHKGALYNEQFF.

The table lists this clonotype with many counts. This chain links TRBV10-3 with TRBJ2-1; D perhaps matches TRBD2 (6 bases). This CDR3 is built from 14 residues. With 6 bases removed from V and 5 bases from J, the gap between germline ends came to 14 bases. The germline V gene has CDR1 ENHRY and CDR2 SYGVKD. CDR3 protein: CAISPGTGNNEQFF. The CDR3 DNA reads TGTGCCATCAGCCCCGGGACTGGGAACAATGAGCAGTTCTTC.

This sequence joins TRBV3-1 and TRBJ1-1, with no clear D. The CDR3 sequence is 14 residues long. V lost 0 bases and J 1 base, leaving 6 bases between the germline ends. Germline CDR1 LGHDT, CDR2 YNNKEL (reference sequence). CDR3 nucleotide sequence: TGTGCCAGCAGCCAAGATGGCTGGAACACTGAAGCTTTCTTT. The encoded protein is CASSQDGWNTEAFF.